A single sample gave rise to the 27 T cell receptor beta chains below, sequenced in a study of blood T cell repertoires in COVID-19. Produced via immunoSEQ multiplex PCR; TCRdb's table is partial and in-frame only. The data contain about 100,000 clones, roughly 92% of them singletons. Sequencing was carried out using peripheral blood. The receptors here all came from a man aged 65 to 85 with acute or convalescent COVID-19.

The CDR3 bases are TGTGCCAGCAGCCTGGAACCGACAGGCGCCTATAATTCACCCCTCCACTTT. It specifies CASSLEPTGAYNSPLHF. The chain recombines TRBV4-2 with TRBJ1-6; D possibly corresponds to TRBD1 (6 bases). The germline V and J ends were trimmed by 4 bases and 2 bases, with 15 bases remaining between them. Germline V lookup: CDR1 LGHNA, CDR2 YNFKEQ. This CDR3 is built from 17 residues.

This clone occurred once. The V call is TRBV3-1 (or the pseudogene TRBV3-2), the J call TRBJ1-2; D gene ambiguous. Germline loops: CDR1 LGHDT, CDR2 YNNKEL (reference sequence). The CDR3 runs 13 residues. V lost 1 base, J lost 7 bases, and 10 bases lay in between. In nucleotides, the CDR3 is TGTGCCAGCAGCCAAGGGAGATTGGGTGGCTACACCTTC. It translates to CASSQGRLGGYTF.

A single count supports this clone. The chain combines TRBV9 with TRBJ1-2; TRBD1 might be the D (5 bases). Germline V lookup: CDR1 SGDLS, CDR2 YYNGEE. This CDR3 is built from 15 residues. V was pared by 0 bases and J by 1 base, with 10 bases between. The CDR3 coding sequence is TGTGCCAGCAGCGTAGAGGGGACTGTTAACTATGGCTACACCTTC. Translation: CASSVEGTVNYGYTF.

The rearrangement uses TRBV15 and TRBJ2-7, with D possibly TRBD1 on 6 matching bases. Germline lookup yields CDR1 LNHNV and CDR2 YYDKDF (reference sequence). V was cut by 0 bases and J by 2 bases, with 11 bases left in between. The CDR3 runs 15 residues. The CDR3 DNA reads TGTGCCACCAGCAGAGACCCGACAGGCCCCTACGAGCAGTACTTC. The encoded protein is CATSRDPTGPYEQYF.

The V and J genes are TRBV24-1 and TRBJ2-3; TRBD1 matches 8 bases. CDR1 is KGHDR and CDR2 is SFDVKD in the germline V gene. The V segment lost 4 bases and the J segment 2 bases; nucleotides outside the gene matches: 7. This CDR3 is built from 16 residues. CDR3 sequence (DNA): TGTGCCACCAGTGACCCGGGGACAGGAGACACAGATACGCAGTATTTT. Protein sequence: CATSDPGTGDTDTQYF.

CDR3 DNA: TGTGCCAGCAGGGAGATAGGGGGTAGGTATGGCTACACCTTC. Translation gives CASREIGGRYGYTF. The rearrangement joins TRBV21-1 to TRBJ1-2; TRBD1, the table's D call, was not compared with the DNA. TRBV21-1 represents a pseudogene. The CDR3 totals 14 residues.

The gene calls are TRBV5-8 and TRBJ2-4, with D tentatively TRBD2 (6 bases). The CDR3 runs 18 residues. CDR1 is SGHTS, CDR2 YDEGEE, per germline. Deletions cut 3 bases from V and 6 bases from J, with 25 bases between. DNA of the CDR3: TGTGCCAGCAGCTGGGAGGTTAGGGGAGTAGCAGTAGGAAACATTCAGTACTTC. Amino acid sequence: CASSWEVRGVAVGNIQYF.

The chain has TRBV7-2 and TRBJ1-1; 8 bases match TRBD1. The CDR3 is 13 amino acids. V trimming: 6 bases; J trimming: 7 bases; junction bases outside the gene matches: 7. Germline CDR1 and CDR2: SGHTA and FQGNSA. The CDR3 loop reads CASRGQGAFEAFF. The CDR3 bases are TGTGCCAGCAGAGGCCAGGGGGCGTTTGAAGCTTTCTTT. The variable domain in full, with the rest retrieved from reference TRBV7-2 and TRBJ1-1, is GAGVSQSPSNKVTEKGKDVELRCDPISGHTALYWYRQSLGQGLEFLIYFQGNSAPDKSGLPSDRFSAERTGGSVSTLTIQRTQQEDSAVYLCASRGQGAFEAFFGQGTRLTVV.

The chain couples TRBV4-1 to TRBJ2-1; D gene ambiguous. V was trimmed by 5 bases and J by 3 bases, leaving 11 bases between them. In germline, CDR1 is MGHRA, CDR2 YSYEKL. The CDR3 covers 14 residues. The CDR3 DNA follows: TGCGCCAGCAGCTATAGTGCGATCTACAATGAGCAGTTCTTC. It yields the protein CASSYSAIYNEQFF.

The chain recombines TRBV18 with TRBJ2-7; 12 nucleotides line up with TRBD2. CDR1 and CDR2 (germline): KGHSH, LQKENI. The CDR3 spans 16 residues. V shed 2 bases and J 4 bases; nucleotides not matched to a gene: 6. CDR3 in amino acids: CASSPEGLAGIYEQYF. For the CDR3, the DNA is TGTGCCAGCTCACCAGAAGGACTAGCGGGGATATACGAGCAGTACTTC.

This chain joins TRBV28 and TRBJ2-7, with a tentative D call TRBD2 (7 bases). The V and J ends lost 2 bases and 0 bases respectively, with 14 bases between them. The CDR3 is made up of 16 amino acids. Germline CDR1 is MDHEN and CDR2 is SYDVKM. This CDR3 reads CASSLGGAFSSYEQYF. The CDR3 DNA sequence: TGTGCCAGCAGTTTAGGGGGGGCCTTTAGCTCCTACGAGCAGTACTTC. The whole variable domain, remainder taken from reference TRBV28 and TRBJ2-7, is DVKVTQSSRYLVKRTGEKVFLECVQDMDHENMFWYRQDPGLGLRLIYFSYDVKMKEKGDIPEGYSVSREKKERFSLILESASTNQTSMYLCASSLGGAFSSYEQYFGPGTRLTVT.

In this sample, this clone turned up once. The chain carries TRBV3-1 (or the pseudogene TRBV3-2) and TRBJ1-2; the match to TRBD1 covers 7 bases. Looked up from germline, CDR1 is LGHDT and CDR2 is YNNKEL (reference sequence). The CDR3 is 13 amino acids. V was pared by 6 bases and J by 8 bases, with 9 bases of the junction left unmatched. CDR3 nucleotide sequence: TGTGCCAGCAGTCAGGGGGTTTGGATCGGCTACACCTTC. It is translated as CASSQGVWIGYTF.

The V and J genes are TRBV28 and TRBJ1-1, with TRBD1 identical over 9 bases. V lost 5 bases to trimming and J lost 3 bases; unmatched junction nucleotides: 13. CDR3 length equals 17 residues. CDR1 is MDHEN, CDR2 SYDVKM, per germline. The chain's CDR3 is CASSDRDRVFSDTEAFF. The CDR3 DNA reads as TGTGCCAGCAGTGACCGGGACAGGGTTTTTTCCGACACTGAAGCTTTCTTT.

The chain uses TRBV11-2 and TRBJ2-7, with 9 bases that match TRBD1. Germline-derived CDR1 and CDR2 are SGHAT and FQNNGV. Germline trimming cut 5 bases from V and 1 base from J; bases unmatched to any gene: 9. CDR3 length equals 16 residues. The CDR3 nucleotides read TGTGCCAGCAGCAAAACGGGACAGGGTGGGTCCTACGAGCAGTACTTC. As protein: CASSKTGQGGSYEQYF.

The chain has TRBV30 and TRBJ2-7, with TRBD2 matching over 8 bases. Germline lookup yields CDR1 GTSNPN and CDR2 SVGIG (reference sequence). The length of the CDR3 is 13 residues. Germline trimming cut 7 bases from V and 3 bases from J; bases unmatched to any gene: 8. In DNA form, the CDR3 reads TGTGCCTCCACCGGACTAGCCCGCTACGAGCAGTACTTC. Translated, it gives CASTGLARYEQYF.

The rearrangement uses TRBV7-2 and TRBJ1-4, with D unresolved. V was trimmed by 2 bases and J by 7 bases, leaving 14 bases between them. The CDR3 sequence is 15 residues long. Germline loops: CDR1 SGHTA, CDR2 FQGNSA. CDR3 in DNA: TGTGCCAGCAGCTTATTCGATAATAGAGGTGAAAAACTGTTTTTT. This sequence encodes CASSLFDNRGEKLFF.

This clone occurred a few times. This chain uses TRBV7-9 with TRBJ2-3, with 8 bases identical to TRBD2. Germline trimming cut 2 bases from V and 5 bases from J; bases unmatched to any gene: 12. The CDR3 covers 17 residues. CDR1 SEHNR and CDR2 FQNEAQ come from the germline V gene (reference sequence). The CDR3 DNA reads TGTGCCAGCAGCTTACCGGGACTAGAGGGAGAAGAAGATACGCAGTATTTT. It is translated as CASSLPGLEGEEDTQYF.

The V and J genes are TRBV11-3 and TRBJ2-5, with a possible D match to TRBD2 (5 bases). Germline CDR1 reads SGHNT; CDR2 reads YENEEA. This CDR3 spans 14 amino acids. Trimming left V 4 bases short and J 5 bases short, with 14 bases between. The CDR3 DNA follows: TGTGCCAGCAGCTCACCGGGGATTAAGGAGACCCAGTACTTC. Translation gives CASSSPGIKETQYF.

V usage is TRBV28 and J usage is TRBJ2-7; TRBD2 matches at 9 bases. CDR1 and CDR2 (germline): MDHEN, SYDVKM. V shed 6 bases and J 3 bases; nucleotides not matched to a gene: 9. CDR3 length: 15 residues. This CDR3 reads CASSLTGTSSYEQYF. CDR3 in DNA: TGTGCCAGCAGCTTAACCGGGACTAGCAGCTACGAGCAGTACTTC. Full variable domain (outside the CDR3, taken from reference TRBV28 and TRBJ2-7): DVKVTQSSRYLVKRTGEKVFLECVQDMDHENMFWYRQDPGLGLRLIYFSYDVKMKEKGDIPEGYSVSREKKERFSLILESASTNQTSMYLCASSLTGTSSYEQYFGPGTRLTVT.

The chain is built from TRBV6-2 or TRBV6-3 and TRBJ2-2, with 11 bases that match TRBD2. J gave up 3 bases and V 4 bases, and 7 bases lay outside the gene matches. The V gene's germline CDR1 is MNHEY and CDR2 SVGEGT. The CDR3 extends over 17 amino acids. The chain's CDR3 is CASSSPSGRTHTGELFF. CDR3 DNA sequence: TGTGCCAGCAGTTCCCCTAGCGGGAGGACCCACACCGGGGAGCTGTTTTTT.

The chain couples TRBV4-2 to TRBJ2-7, with TRBD2 matching over 8 bases. V lost 4 bases, J lost 1 base, and 12 bases stayed unmatched. This CDR3 has 17 amino acids. Germline V gene data show CDR1 as LGHNA and CDR2 as YNFKEQ. CDR3 loop: CASSPPPGTSVSYEQYF. CDR3 DNA sequence: TGTGCCAGCAGCCCTCCCCCCGGGACTAGTGTATCCTACGAGCAGTACTTC.

The V call is TRBV3-1 (or the pseudogene TRBV3-2), the J call TRBJ1-3; D not resolved. This CDR3 has 13 residues. The germline V gene has CDR1 LGHDT and CDR2 YNNKEL (reference sequence). Between the trimmed V and J ends, which lost 5 bases and 5 bases, there was a span of 10 bases. This chain's CDR3 is CASSAWERNTIYF. In nucleotides, the CDR3 is TGTGCCAGCAGCGCCTGGGAGAGAAACACCATATATTTT.

J is TRBJ2-7 and V is TRBV28, with D maybe TRBD2 (7 bases). The V gene's germline CDR1 is MDHEN and CDR2 SYDVKM. The CDR3 extends over 16 amino acids. V was trimmed by 8 bases and J by 2 bases, leaving 22 bases between them. CDR3 sequence (DNA): TGTGCCAGCCGGAGGGGGGGGGCTAGCGGCACCTACGAGCAGTACTTC. This sequence encodes CASRRGGASGTYEQYF.

The chain joins TRBV10-1 to TRBJ2-7, with TRBD2 matching 8 bases. Germline assignment: CDR1 WNHNN and CDR2 SYGVQD (reference sequence). The ends lost 6 bases at V and 4 bases at J; junction bases unmatched: 8. The CDR3 runs to 14 residues. The CDR3 region is CASRGSGSMYEQYF. CDR3 bases: TGCGCCAGCAGGGGCAGCGGGAGTATGTACGAGCAGTACTTC.

The chain combines TRBV28 with TRBJ1-4; a weak D match, TRBD1 (5 bases). CDR1 and CDR2 (germline): MDHEN, SYDVKM. V gave up 5 bases and J gave up 6 bases, with 10 bases separating them. The CDR3 covers 13 residues. CDR3 nucleotides: TGTGCCAGCAGTCGATTGACAGATGAAAAACTGTTTTTT. This codes for CASSRLTDEKLFF.

As concerns this clone: The junction and the germline gene differ at one end; a read error may be behind it. The chain links TRBV7-7 to TRBJ2-7, with TRBD2 matching over 13 bases. The V gene's germline CDR1 is SSHAT and CDR2 FNYEAQ (reference sequence). This CDR3 region has 15 residues. The CDR3 DNA reads TGTACCAGCAGCCCCGGACTAGCGGGAGTTTACGAGCAGTACTTC. Its protein product is CTSSPGLAGVYEQYF.

This chain uses TRBV2 with TRBJ2-5; 7 positions agree with TRBD1. The CDR3 loop spans 15 amino acids. The V segment lost 5 bases and the J segment 2 bases; nucleotides outside the gene matches: 8. Germline V gives CDR1 SNHLY, CDR2 FYNNEI. CDR3 nucleotide sequence: TGTGCCAGCAGTAGACCCCCGGACAGGCAAGAGACCCAGTACTTC. This codes for CASSRPPDRQETQYF.